This paragraph covers one TCR beta chain sequence. The antigen remains undetermined. TCRdb called the 5' RACE reads again in MiXCR, with one record for every CDR3 protein. The data show 1.5 million to 2 million distinct CDR3 sequences, around 29% seen once. This sample stems from a study of identical twins. Overall study results and limits: Beta out-of-frame sequences displayed a weaker excess of sharing between twins. The study reached conclusions through statistical analysis that was cross-sectional, not following the same donors. In zero-insertion analyses, partial confounding could arise from invariant MAIT and iNKT cells. Insertions were reduced in abundant cord blood beta clonotypes but not in memory repertoires.

Germline V gene data show CDR1 as SGHTA and CDR2 as FQGNSA. V was clipped by 4 bases and J by 0 bases, with 9 bases between them. CDR3 size: 15 residues. Sequenced material: cord blood. The receptor comes from a newborn girl in good health. The V gene is TRBV7-2, the J gene TRBJ1-4; a weak D match, TRBD1 (6 bases). The CDR3 loop reads CASSSYRATNEKLFF. CDR3 bases: TGTGCCAGCAGCTCGTACAGGGCAACTAATGAAAAACTGTTTTTT.